This entry describes one T cell receptor (beta chain). At one boundary the junction diverges from the germline segment, which might be a read error. This sample stems from a study of tumor and adjacent non-tumor tissue in lung cancer. The germline V gene has CDR1 SGHAT and CDR2 FQNNGV. This CDR3 contains 13 residues. No cell sorting was done before RNA was extracted from the tissue. This non-tumor lung sample came from over 3 cm beyond the tumor edge. The library came from three nested PCR rounds adapted from ARM-PCR protocols. TCRdb analysed the multiplex PCR reads with MiXCR anew, one entry per CDR3 protein. The table records tens of thousands of distinct CDR3 sequences, more than 65% of them present only once.

Sequences were obtained from distant non-tumor lung tissue. This chain links TRBV11-2 with TRBJ1-1, with D maybe TRBD1 (6 bases). This clonotype originated in a man between 65 and 85 years old with non-small cell lung cancer. The CDR3 loop reads CTSNLGTSDKPLF. Written as DNA, the CDR3 is TGTACCAGCAACTTAGGGACATCCGATAAACCTTTATTC. The whole variable domain, remainder taken from reference TRBV11-2 and TRBJ1-1, is EAGVAQSPRYKIIEKRQSVAFWCNPISGHATLYWYQQILGQGPKLLIQFQNNGVVDDSQLPKDRFSAERLKGVDSTLKIQPAKLEDSAVYLCTSNLGTSDKPLFGQGTRLTVV.